This T cell receptor beta chain was identified during a study of monozygotic twins with cystic fibrosis. The wider study: With about 15 PCR cycles, barcoded libraries came from roughly 2.9 micrograms of fragmented DNA. Overall study results and limits: In 13 of 16 pairs, V gene usage was closest to the co-twin's. Nucleotide-identical clonotype sharing was significantly higher within monozygotic CF twin pairs than between unrelated CF individuals. Clonality was generally low (median approximately 0.0094), higher in the most severe patients.

This clone was counted between two and nine times. Antigen specificity is unknown. Generated by immunoSEQ multiplex PCR, the TCRdb table keeps only in-frame clones and is missing some. The data hold around 36,000 clones, with approximately 65% observed a single time. The germline V and J ends were trimmed by 6 bases and 5 bases, with 8 bases remaining between them. Germline V gives CDR1 MDHEN, CDR2 SYDVKM. The CDR3 has 12 residues. The sequence derives from a girl between 10 and 17 years old with cystic fibrosis. The rearrangement joins TRBV28 to TRBJ1-5; perhaps TRBD1 as D (6 bases). Sequenced: blood. The CDR3, as DNA: TGTGCCAGCAGCACAGGGTATCAGCCCCAGCATTTT. Protein product: CASSTGYQPQHF.